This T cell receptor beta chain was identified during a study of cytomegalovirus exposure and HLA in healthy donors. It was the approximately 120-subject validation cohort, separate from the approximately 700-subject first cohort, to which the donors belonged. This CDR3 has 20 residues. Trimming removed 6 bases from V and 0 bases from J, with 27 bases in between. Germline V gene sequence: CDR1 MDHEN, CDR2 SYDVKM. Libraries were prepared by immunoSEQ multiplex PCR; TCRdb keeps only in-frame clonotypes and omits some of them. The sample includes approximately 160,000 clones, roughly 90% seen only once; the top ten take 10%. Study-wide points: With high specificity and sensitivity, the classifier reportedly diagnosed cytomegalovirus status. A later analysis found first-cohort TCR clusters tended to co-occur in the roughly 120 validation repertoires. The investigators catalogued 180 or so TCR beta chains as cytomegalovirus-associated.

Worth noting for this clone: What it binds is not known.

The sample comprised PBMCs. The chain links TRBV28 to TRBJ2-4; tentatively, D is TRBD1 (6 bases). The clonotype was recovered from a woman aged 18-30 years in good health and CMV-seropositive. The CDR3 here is CASSHPTMTGPYLAKNIQYF. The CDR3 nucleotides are TGTGCCAGCAGCCACCCTACCATGACAGGTCCATATTTAGCCAAAAACATTCAGTACTTC.